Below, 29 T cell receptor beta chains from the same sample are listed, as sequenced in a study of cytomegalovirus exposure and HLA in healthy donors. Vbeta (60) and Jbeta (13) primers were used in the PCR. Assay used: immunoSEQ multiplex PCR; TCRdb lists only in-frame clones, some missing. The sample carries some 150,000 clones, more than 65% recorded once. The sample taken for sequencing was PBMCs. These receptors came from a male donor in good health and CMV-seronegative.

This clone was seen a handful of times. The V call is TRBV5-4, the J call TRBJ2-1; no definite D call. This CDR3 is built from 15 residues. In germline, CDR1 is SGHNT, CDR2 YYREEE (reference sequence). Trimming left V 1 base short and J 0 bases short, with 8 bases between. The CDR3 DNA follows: TGTGCCAGCAGCTTGACCGCTAGCTCCTACAATGAGCAGTTCTTC. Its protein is CASSLTASSYNEQFF.

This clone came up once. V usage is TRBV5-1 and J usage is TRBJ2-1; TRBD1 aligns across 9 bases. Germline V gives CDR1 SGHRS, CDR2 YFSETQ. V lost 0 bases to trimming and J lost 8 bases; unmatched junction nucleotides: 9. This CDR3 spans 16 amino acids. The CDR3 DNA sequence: TGCGCCAGCAGCTTGGTGATAACAGGGGGCGCGGATGAGCAGTTCTTC. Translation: CASSLVITGGADEQFF. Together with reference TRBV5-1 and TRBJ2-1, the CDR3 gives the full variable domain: KAGVTQTPRYLIKTRGQQVTLSCSPISGHRSVSWYQQTPGQGLQFLFEYFSETQRNKGNFPGRFSGRQFSNSRSEMNVSTLELGDSALYLCASSLVITGGADEQFFGPGTRLTVL.

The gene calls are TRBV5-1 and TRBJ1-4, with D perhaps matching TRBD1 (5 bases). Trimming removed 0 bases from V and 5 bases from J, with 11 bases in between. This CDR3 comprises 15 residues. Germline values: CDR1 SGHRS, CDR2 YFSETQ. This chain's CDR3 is CASSLVAGRNEKLFF. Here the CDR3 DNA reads TGCGCCAGCAGCTTGGTGGCAGGGCGAAATGAAAAACTGTTTTTT.

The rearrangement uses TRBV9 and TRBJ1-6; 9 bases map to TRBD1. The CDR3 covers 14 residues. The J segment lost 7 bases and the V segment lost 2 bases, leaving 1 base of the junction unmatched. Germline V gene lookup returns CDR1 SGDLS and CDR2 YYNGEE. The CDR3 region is CASSVGTGNSPLHF. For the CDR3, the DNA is TGTGCCAGCAGCGTGGGGACAGGGAATTCACCCCTCCACTTT.

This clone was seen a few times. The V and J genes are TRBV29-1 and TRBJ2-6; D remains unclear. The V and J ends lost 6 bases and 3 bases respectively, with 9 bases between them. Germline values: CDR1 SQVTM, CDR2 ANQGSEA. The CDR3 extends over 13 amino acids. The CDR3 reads CSVEFGGANVLTF. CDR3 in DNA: TGCAGCGTCGAGTTTGGTGGGGCCAACGTCCTGACTTTC.

CDR3 in DNA: TGTGCCAGCAGTGCGGAGAGTAGCAATCAGCCCCAGCATTTT. Protein sequence: CASSAESSNQPQHF. This sequence joins TRBV6-1 and TRBJ1-5; D not resolved. This CDR3 spans 14 amino acids. Trimming removed 4 bases at V and 0 bases at J, with 7 bases between. Per the germline V gene, CDR1 is MNHNS and CDR2 is SASEGT.

The chain's CDR3 is CASSQGTYSGNTIYF. In DNA form, the CDR3 reads TGTGCCAGCAGTCAGGGGACATACTCTGGAAACACCATATATTTT. The chain links TRBV28 to TRBJ1-3; D perhaps matches TRBD1 (6 bases). Trimming pared 5 bases from V and 0 bases from J, leaving 11 bases between. CDR1 and CDR2 (germline): MDHEN, SYDVKM. The CDR3 sequence is 15 residues long.

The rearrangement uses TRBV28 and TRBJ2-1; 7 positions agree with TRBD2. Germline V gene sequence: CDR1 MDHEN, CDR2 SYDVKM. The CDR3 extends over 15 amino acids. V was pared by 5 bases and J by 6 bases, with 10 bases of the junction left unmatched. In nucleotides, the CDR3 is TGTGCCAGCAGTAAAGCGGGACTCCCTAGCAATGAGCAGTTCTTC. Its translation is CASSKAGLPSNEQFF.

In DNA form, the CDR3 reads TGTGCCAGCTCACAGATTCCGGGACAGGGTCTATATAGCAATCAGCCCCAGCATTTT. Its protein is CASSQIPGQGLYSNQPQHF. V gene TRBV18 combines with J gene TRBJ1-5; 9 bases agree with TRBD1. Trimming removed 4 bases from V and 0 bases from J; junction bases left unmatched: 13. The CDR3 runs to 19 residues. Germline V gene lookup returns CDR1 KGHSH and CDR2 LQKENI.

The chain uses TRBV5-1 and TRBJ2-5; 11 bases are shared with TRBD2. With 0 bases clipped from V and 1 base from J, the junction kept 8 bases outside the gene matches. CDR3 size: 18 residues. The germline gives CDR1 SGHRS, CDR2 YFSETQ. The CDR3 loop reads CASSLGGLADPSQETQYF. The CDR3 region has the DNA TGCGCCAGCAGCTTGGGGGGACTAGCGGATCCTAGCCAAGAGACCCAGTACTTC. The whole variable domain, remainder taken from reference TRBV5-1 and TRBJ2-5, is KAGVTQTPRYLIKTRGQQVTLSCSPISGHRSVSWYQQTPGQGLQFLFEYFSETQRNKGNFPGRFSGRQFSNSRSEMNVSTLELGDSALYLCASSLGGLADPSQETQYFGPGTRLLVL.

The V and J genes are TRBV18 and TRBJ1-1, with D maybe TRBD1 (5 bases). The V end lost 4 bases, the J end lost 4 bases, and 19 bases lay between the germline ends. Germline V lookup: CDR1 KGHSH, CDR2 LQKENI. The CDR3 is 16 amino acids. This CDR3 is CASSLKISQGFTEAFF. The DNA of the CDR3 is TGTGCCAGCTCACTCAAAATTTCGCAGGGATTCACTGAAGCTTTCTTT.

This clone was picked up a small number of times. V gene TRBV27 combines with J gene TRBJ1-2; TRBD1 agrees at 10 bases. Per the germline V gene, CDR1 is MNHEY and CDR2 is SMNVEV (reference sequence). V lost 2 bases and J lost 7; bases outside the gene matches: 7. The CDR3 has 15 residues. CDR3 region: CASSLAGQGIGGYTF. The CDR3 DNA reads TGTGCCAGCAGTTTAGCGGGACAGGGGATCGGTGGCTACACCTTC.

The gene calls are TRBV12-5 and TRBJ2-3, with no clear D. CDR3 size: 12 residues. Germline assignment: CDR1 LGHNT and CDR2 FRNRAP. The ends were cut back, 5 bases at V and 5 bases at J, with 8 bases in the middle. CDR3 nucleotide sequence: TGTGCTAGTGGTCTTTCACTAGATACGCAGTATTTT. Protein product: CASGLSLDTQYF.

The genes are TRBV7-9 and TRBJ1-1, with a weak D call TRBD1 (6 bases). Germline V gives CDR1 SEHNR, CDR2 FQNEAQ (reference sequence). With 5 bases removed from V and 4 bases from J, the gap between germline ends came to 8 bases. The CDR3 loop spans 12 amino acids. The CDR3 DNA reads TGTGCCAGCAGCCAACAGGGCACTGAAGCTTTCTTT. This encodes CASSQQGTEAFF.

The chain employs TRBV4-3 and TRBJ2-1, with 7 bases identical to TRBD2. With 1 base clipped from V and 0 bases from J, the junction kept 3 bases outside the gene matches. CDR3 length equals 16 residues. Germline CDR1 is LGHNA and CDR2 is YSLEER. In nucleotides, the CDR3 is TGCGCCAGCAGCCAAGCGGGCGGGAGCTCCTACAATGAGCAGTTCTTC. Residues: CASSQAGGSSYNEQFF.

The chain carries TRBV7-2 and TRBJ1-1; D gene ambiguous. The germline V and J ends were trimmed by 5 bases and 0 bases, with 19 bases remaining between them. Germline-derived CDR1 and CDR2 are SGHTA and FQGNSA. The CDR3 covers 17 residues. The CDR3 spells CASSPSSLRGMNTEAFF. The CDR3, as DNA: TGTGCCAGCAGCCCATCGTCGTTGCGGGGAATGAACACTGAAGCTTTCTTT.

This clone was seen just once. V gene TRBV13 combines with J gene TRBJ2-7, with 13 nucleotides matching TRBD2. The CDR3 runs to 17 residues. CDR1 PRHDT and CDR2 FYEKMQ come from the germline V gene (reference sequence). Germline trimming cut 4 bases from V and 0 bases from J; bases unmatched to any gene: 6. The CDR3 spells CASSYRGLAGDSYEQYF. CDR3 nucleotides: TGTGCCAGCAGCTACCGAGGACTAGCGGGAGACTCCTACGAGCAGTACTTC.

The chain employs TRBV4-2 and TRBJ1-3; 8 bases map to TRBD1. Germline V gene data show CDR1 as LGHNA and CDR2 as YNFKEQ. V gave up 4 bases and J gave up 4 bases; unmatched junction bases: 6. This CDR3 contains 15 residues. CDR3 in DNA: TGTGCCAGCAGCCCGTCGGACAGGGTAGGAAACACCATATATTTT. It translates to CASSPSDRVGNTIYF.

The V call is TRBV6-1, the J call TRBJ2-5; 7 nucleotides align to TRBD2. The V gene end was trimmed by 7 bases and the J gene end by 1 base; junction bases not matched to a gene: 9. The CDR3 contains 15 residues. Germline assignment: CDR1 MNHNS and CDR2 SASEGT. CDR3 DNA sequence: TGTGCCAGCACCCGCGGGGGTTGGACCCAAGAGACCCAGTACTTC. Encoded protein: CASTRGGWTQETQYF.

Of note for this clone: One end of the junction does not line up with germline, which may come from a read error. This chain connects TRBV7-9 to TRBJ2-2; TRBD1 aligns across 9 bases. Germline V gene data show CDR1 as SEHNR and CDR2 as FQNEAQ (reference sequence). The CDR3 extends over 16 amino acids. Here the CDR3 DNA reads TGTTCCAGCAGCTTAGTCGGGACAGGGAGTACCGGGGAGCTGTTTTTT. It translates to CSSSLVGTGSTGELFF.

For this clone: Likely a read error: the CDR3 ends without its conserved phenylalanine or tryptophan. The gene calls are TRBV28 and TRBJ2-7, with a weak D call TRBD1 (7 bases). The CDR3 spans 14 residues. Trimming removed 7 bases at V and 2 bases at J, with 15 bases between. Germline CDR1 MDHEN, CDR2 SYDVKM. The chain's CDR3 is CASNSGQAPYEQYL. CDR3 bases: TGTGCCAGCAATAGCGGACAGGCACCCTACGAGCAGTACCTC.

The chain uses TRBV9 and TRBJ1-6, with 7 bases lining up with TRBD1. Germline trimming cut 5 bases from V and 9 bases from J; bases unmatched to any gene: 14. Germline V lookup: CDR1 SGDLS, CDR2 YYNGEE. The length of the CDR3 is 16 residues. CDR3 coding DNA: TGTGCCAGCAGGTCGACCGAAGGACAGGTGGGTTCACCCCTCCACTTT. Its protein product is CASRSTEGQVGSPLHF.

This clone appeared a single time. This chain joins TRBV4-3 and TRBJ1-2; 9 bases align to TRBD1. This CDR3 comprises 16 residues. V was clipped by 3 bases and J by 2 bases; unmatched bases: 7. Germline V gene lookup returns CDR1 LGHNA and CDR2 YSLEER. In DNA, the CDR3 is TGCGCCAGCAGCCAGGCTCGGACAGGGGCGAACTATGGCTACACCTTC. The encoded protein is CASSQARTGANYGYTF.

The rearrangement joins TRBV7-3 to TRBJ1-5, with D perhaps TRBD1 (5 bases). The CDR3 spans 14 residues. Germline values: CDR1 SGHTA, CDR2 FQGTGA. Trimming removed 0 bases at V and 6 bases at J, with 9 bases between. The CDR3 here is CASSLTGGSQPQHF. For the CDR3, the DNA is TGTGCCAGCAGCTTAACGGGGGGGAGTCAGCCCCAGCATTTT.

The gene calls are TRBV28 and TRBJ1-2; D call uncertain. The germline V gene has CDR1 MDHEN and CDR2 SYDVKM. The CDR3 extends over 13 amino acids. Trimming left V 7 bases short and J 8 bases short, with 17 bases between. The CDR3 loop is CASKLSRFEGYTF. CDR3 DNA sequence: TGTGCCAGCAAACTATCCCGGTTTGAGGGCTACACCTTC.

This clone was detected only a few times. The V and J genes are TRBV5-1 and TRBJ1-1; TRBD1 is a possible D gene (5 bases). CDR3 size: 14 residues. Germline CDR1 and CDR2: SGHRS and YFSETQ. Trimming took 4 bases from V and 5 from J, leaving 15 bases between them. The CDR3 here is CASSTRWGGTEAFF. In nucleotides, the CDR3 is TGCGCCAGCAGCACGAGGTGGGGGGGGACTGAAGCTTTCTTT. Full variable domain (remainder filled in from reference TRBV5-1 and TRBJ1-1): KAGVTQTPRYLIKTRGQQVTLSCSPISGHRSVSWYQQTPGQGLQFLFEYFSETQRNKGNFPGRFSGRQFSNSRSEMNVSTLELGDSALYLCASSTRWGGTEAFFGQGTRLTVV.

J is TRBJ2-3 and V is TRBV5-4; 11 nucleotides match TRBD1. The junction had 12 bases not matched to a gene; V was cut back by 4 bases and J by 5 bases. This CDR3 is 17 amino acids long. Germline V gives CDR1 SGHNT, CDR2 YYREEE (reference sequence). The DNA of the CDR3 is TGTGCCAGCAGCCTAGAGATGTCGGGACAGGGGGAAGATACGCAGTATTTT. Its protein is CASSLEMSGQGEDTQYF.

CDR3 residues: CASSLGQGGPLAAFF. The CDR3 nucleotides read TGCGCCAGCAGCTTGGGGCAGGGGGGACCTCTCGCAGCTTTCTTT. The V call is TRBV5-1, the J call TRBJ1-1; 7 bases match TRBD1. Germline V gene lookup returns CDR1 SGHRS and CDR2 YFSETQ. This CDR3 has 15 residues. Trimming took 0 bases from V and 10 from J; bases not matched to a gene: 12.

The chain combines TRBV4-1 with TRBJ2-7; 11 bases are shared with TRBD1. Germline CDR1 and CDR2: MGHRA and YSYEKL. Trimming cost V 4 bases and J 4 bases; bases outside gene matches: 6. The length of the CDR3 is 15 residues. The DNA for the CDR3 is TGCGCCAGCAGCCCAGGACAGGGGGCGAAATACGAGCAGTACTTC. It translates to CASSPGQGAKYEQYF.